Each of the 11 T cell receptor beta chains below was sequenced from the same sample in a study of T cells in tuberculosis. TCRdb's table, derived via immunoSEQ multiplex PCR, lists solely in-frame clones and lacks some. The data contain some 41,000 clones, 94% of them singletons. The sequencing sample was made of PBMCs. The receptors were sampled from a donor aged 10 to 29 with latent tuberculosis or without tuberculosis infection. Some clones in this sample may be carry-over from other donors' samples.

The chain recombines TRBV7-2 with TRBJ2-3; TRBD1 might be the D (5 bases). This CDR3 has 16 amino acids. With 1 base removed from V and 0 bases from J, the gap between germline ends came to 11 bases. The germline CDR1 and CDR2 sequences are SGHTA and FQGNSA. The CDR3 loop is CASSLDPAGSTDTQYF. CDR3 nucleotides: TGTGCCAGCAGCTTAGACCCGGCAGGGAGCACAGATACGCAGTATTTT.

The V call is TRBV7-2, the J call TRBJ1-2; D is uncertain. The CDR3 is 12 residues long. CDR1 SGHTA and CDR2 FQGNSA come from the germline V gene. V was cut by 5 bases and J by 8 bases, with 12 bases left in between. The CDR3 DNA sequence: TGTGCCAGCAGCCCCGGACTCTCCGGCTACACCTTC. It translates to CASSPGLSGYTF.

This chain uses TRBV7-9 with TRBJ2-1, with D perhaps matching TRBD2 (6 bases). The V gene's germline CDR1 is SEHNR and CDR2 FQNEAQ (reference sequence). The CDR3 is 15 residues long. The V end was cut by 8 bases, the J end by 8 bases, with 22 bases between. The CDR3 reads CASFGGLVASDEQFF. For the CDR3, the DNA is TGTGCCAGCTTCGGGGGTTTGGTAGCGTCGGATGAGCAGTTCTTC.

The rearrangement links TRBV2 to TRBJ2-7; D is uncertain. Between the trimmed V and J ends, which lost 7 bases and 3 bases, there was a span of 13 bases. From germline, CDR1 is SNHLY and CDR2 FYNNEI. The CDR3 extends over 13 amino acids. In DNA form, the CDR3 reads TGTGCCAGCATGGAGACTCTAGACTACGAGCAGTACTTC. Protein sequence: CASMETLDYEQYF.

The rearrangement uses TRBV7-2 and TRBJ2-7; TRBD1 is a possible D gene (6 bases). The germline V and J ends were trimmed by 5 bases and 0 bases, with 17 bases remaining between them. CDR1 and CDR2 from the germline V gene are SGHTA and FQGNSA. The CDR3 is 16 residues long. The CDR3 region is CASSQVRDTSSYEQYF. The CDR3 DNA reads TGTGCCAGCAGCCAAGTCCGGGACACGAGCTCCTACGAGCAGTACTTC.

The V call is TRBV20-1, the J call TRBJ2-1; tentatively, D is TRBD2 (5 bases). The V gene lost 7 bases and the J gene lost 10 bases, with 14 bases spanning the gap. The CDR3 sequence is 11 residues long. Germline V gene sequence: CDR1 DFQATT, CDR2 SNEGSKA (reference sequence). The CDR3 sequence is CSGLNSEEQFF. In nucleotides, the CDR3 is TGCAGTGGATTGAATAGCGAAGAGCAGTTCTTC.

The rearrangement uses TRBV2 and TRBJ2-1, with TRBD2 matching over 9 bases. This CDR3 region has 15 residues. Germline lookup yields CDR1 SNHLY and CDR2 FYNNEI. V was clipped by 7 bases and J by 6 bases; unmatched bases: 10. CDR3 protein: CASNILAGEINEQFF. CDR3 nucleotides: TGTGCCAGCAACATTTTAGCGGGAGAGATCAATGAGCAGTTCTTC.

The chain uses TRBV2 and TRBJ2-4; D might be TRBD2 (5 bases). Trimming removed 4 bases at V and 0 bases at J, with 19 bases between. The CDR3 has 18 residues. Germline V CDR1 and CDR2: SNHLY, FYNNEI. This CDR3 is CASSGLGGPPLAKNIQYF. CDR3 sequence (DNA): TGTGCCAGCAGTGGTCTCGGAGGACCCCCGTTAGCCAAAAACATTCAGTACTTC.

Here the CDR3 reads CASSPAGAQQAFF. The CDR3 coding sequence is TGTGCCAGCAGCCCCGCGGGGGCCCAACAGGCTTTCTTT. The chain employs TRBV28 and TRBJ1-1; perhaps TRBD1 as D (6 bases). This CDR3 is 13 amino acids long. Germline V gives CDR1 MDHEN, CDR2 SYDVKM. The V end lost 6 bases, the J end lost 11 bases, and 19 bases lay between the germline ends.

This chain uses TRBV7-3 with TRBJ2-2; 7 positions match TRBD1. V shed 5 bases, J shed 7 bases, and the junction held 7 bases outside the gene matches. Germline V gene sequence: CDR1 SGHTA, CDR2 FQGTGA. This CDR3 comprises 14 residues. The CDR3 DNA sequence: TGTGCCAGCAGCCACCTAACAGGGGACGGGGAGCTGTTTTTT. Its translation is CASSHLTGDGELFF.

The chain is built from TRBV5-1 and TRBJ1-5; TRBD1 is a possible D gene (6 bases). Deletions cut 4 bases from V and 3 bases from J, with 11 bases between. CDR1 is SGHRS and CDR2 is YFSETQ in the germline V gene. The CDR3 runs 14 residues. This chain's CDR3 is CASSPGQNNQPQHF. The CDR3 DNA follows: TGCGCCAGCAGCCCAGGACAGAACAATCAGCCCCAGCATTTT.